This T cell receptor (beta chain) was recovered during a study of T cell responses to AZD1222 COVID-19 vaccine. Points from the study as a whole: The donors showed a predominance of white British ancestry and of females, with possible underestimation of clonal diversity.

The germline V gene has CDR1 ENHRY and CDR2 SYGVKD. There are 13 residues in the CDR3. With 2 bases removed from V and 5 bases from J, the gap between germline ends came to 9 bases. Turning to this clone: Its matching antigen is unknown.

Data came from immunoSEQ multiplex PCR; TCRdb stores just in-frame clones and leaves some out. The top ten clones hold around 3.4% of a sample with around 150,000 clones, roughly 88% of them seen once. The chain couples TRBV10-3 to TRBJ1-2; maybe TRBD1 (5 bases). This sequence was found in an adult in good health. The source material was peripheral blood, sampled on day 0 of MenACWY control vaccination. CDR3 sequence (DNA): TGTGCCATCAGTGAGCCGCAGGGATATGGCTACACCTTC. Translation: CAISEPQGYGYTF.